The source of this TCR beta chain is a study of cytomegalovirus exposure and HLA in healthy donors. Whole-study findings and limits: Reportedly, a later analysis found an Asian-associated ancestry cluster had fewer N-insertions than the approximately 600-donor mean.

This CDR3 contains 16 residues. V lost 0 bases and J 4 bases, leaving 14 bases between the germline ends. Germline CDR1 is SGHRS and CDR2 is YFSETQ. A remark on this clone: Its antigen is currently unknown.

Primers for the PCR totalled 60 Vbeta and 13 Jbeta. The repertoire was sequenced with immunoSEQ multiplex PCR; TCRdb's copy has only in-frame clones and lacks some. Counted here are 130,000 or so clones, 70% to 85% occurring once; the ten biggest clones make up under 2%. This sequence joins TRBV5-1 and TRBJ1-3; TRBD1 is a possible D gene (6 bases). This clonotype was sampled from a woman in her thirties or forties in good health and CMV-seronegative. Sequenced material: PBMCs. CDR3 region: CASSLEGGRSGNTIYF. CDR3 bases: TGCGCCAGCAGCTTGGAAGGGGGTAGATCAGGAAACACCATATATTTT.